This T cell receptor beta chain stems from a study of T-cell reconstitution after alpha-beta-depleted transplantation in children. General observations from the study: Reportedly, roughly two months post-transplant, alpha-beta T cells arose from several hundred expanded graft clones.

As concerns this clonotype: Its antigen remains unidentified.

Germline CDR1 KGHSH, CDR2 LQKENI. This CDR3 has 13 residues. The V and J ends lost 3 bases and 2 bases respectively, with 7 bases between them. Preparation of the TCRbeta library was carried out with unique molecular identifiers. A single record per CDR3 protein comes from TCRdb applying MiXCR to the PCR reads. The sample consists of hundreds of thousands of distinct CDR3 sequences, roughly a tenth of them appearing once. The TCR sequence derives from a child aged 2-15 years with inherited bone marrow failure, due to receive a stem cell transplant. The sequenced sample was PBMCs, obtained before TCRalphabeta/CD19-depleted stem cell transplant. The V call is TRBV18, the J call TRBJ1-1, with unresolved D. The CDR3 sequence is CASSPNFNTEAFF. Written as DNA, the CDR3 is TGTGCCAGCTCACCTAACTTCAACACTGAAGCTTTCTTT.